One TCR beta chain is described in this entry. Its antigen is unidentified. Time point denoted: pre-sensitization, week 0. The treatment denotes: therapeutic diphenylcyclopropenone sensitization with weekly scalp DPC. The study used a library that attached unique molecular identifiers to individual cDNA molecules. MiXCR, applied by TCRdb to the RACE reads, yields one record per CDR3 protein. The sample lists more than 150,000 distinct CDR3 sequences, roughly 30% occurring once. The V gene lost 5 bases and the J gene lost 0 bases, with 17 bases spanning the gap. This CDR3 is 16 amino acids long. Per the germline V gene, CDR1 is MNHEY and CDR2 is SVGEGT. The data originate from a study of human T cells and chemical hapten exposure. Study outcomes and limitations: Following DPC sensitization, TCRs present above 1 in 1000 frequency showed no change. With patch test score, the counts of PT1 expanded TCRs showed a positive correlation. Versus controls, significantly more large CDR3 similarity clusters arose from expanded TCRs.

Here the sequenced sample was whole blood, taken in connection with sensitization to the hapten diphenylcyclopropenone (DPC). The clonotype originates from a woman aged 30 to 39 with alopecia areata. Some clones in this sample may be carry-over from other donors' samples. J is TRBJ2-7 and V is TRBV6-2 or TRBV6-3, with a weak D call TRBD1 (6 bases). CDR3 in amino acids: CASSPILDRGSYEQYF. The CDR3 coding sequence is TGTGCCAGCAGTCCTATTCTGGACAGAGGCTCCTACGAGCAGTACTTC.